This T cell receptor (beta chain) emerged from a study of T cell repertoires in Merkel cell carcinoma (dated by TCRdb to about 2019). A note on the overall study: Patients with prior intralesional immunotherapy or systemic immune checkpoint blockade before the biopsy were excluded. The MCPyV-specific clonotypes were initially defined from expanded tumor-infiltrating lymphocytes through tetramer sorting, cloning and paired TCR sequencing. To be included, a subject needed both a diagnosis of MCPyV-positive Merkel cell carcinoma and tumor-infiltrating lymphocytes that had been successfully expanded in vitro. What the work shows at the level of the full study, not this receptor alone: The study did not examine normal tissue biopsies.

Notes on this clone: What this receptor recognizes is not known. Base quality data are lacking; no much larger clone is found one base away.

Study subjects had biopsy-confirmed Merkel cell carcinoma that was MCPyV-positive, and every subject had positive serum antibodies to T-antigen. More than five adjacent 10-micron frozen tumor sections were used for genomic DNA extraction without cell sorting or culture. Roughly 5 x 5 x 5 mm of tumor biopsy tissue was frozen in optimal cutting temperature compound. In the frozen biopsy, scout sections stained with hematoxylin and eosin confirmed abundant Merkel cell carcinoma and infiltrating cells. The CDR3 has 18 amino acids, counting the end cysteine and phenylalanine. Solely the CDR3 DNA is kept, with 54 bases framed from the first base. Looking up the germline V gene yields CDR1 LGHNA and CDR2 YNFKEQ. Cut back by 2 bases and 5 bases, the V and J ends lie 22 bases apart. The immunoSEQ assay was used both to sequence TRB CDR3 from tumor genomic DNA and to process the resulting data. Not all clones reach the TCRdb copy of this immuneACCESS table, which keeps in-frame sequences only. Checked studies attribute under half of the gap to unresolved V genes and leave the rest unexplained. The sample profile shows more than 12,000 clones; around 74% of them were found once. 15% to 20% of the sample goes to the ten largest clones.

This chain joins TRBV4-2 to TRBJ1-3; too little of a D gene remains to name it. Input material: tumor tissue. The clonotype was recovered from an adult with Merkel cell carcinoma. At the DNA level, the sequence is TGTGCCAGCAGCCAATACTACGCCGACGGTCGGGGAAGAAACACCATATATTTT. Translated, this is CASSQYYADGRGRNTIYF.